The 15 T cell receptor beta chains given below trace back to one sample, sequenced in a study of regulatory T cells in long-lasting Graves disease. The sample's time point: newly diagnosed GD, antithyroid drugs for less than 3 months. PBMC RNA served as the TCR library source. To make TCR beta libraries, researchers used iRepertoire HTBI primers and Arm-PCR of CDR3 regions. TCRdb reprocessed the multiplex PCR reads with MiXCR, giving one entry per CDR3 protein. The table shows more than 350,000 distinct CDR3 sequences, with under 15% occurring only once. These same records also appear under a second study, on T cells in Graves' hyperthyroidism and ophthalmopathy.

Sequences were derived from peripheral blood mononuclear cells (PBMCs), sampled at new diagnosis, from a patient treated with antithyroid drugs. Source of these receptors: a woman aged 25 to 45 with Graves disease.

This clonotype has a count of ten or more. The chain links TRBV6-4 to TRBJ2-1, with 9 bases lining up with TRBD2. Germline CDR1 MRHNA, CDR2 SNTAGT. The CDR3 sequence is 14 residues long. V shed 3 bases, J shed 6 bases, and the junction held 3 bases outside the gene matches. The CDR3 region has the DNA TGTGCCAGCAGTGAGGCGGGAGGGGGCAATGAGCAGTTCTTC. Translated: CASSEAGGGNEQFF.

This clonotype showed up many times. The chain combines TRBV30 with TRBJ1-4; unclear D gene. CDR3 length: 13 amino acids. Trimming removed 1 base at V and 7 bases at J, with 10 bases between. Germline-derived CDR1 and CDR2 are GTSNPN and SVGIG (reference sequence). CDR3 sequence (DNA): TGTGCCTGGAGTGCAGGTTTCGGTGAAAAACTGTTTTTT. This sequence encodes CAWSAGFGEKLFF.

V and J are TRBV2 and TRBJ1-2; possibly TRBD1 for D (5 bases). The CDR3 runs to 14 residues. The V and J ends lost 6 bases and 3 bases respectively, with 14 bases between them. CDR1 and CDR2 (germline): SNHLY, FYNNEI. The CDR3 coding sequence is TGTGCCAGCAGATCCCTTGGACACGACTATGGCTACACCTTC. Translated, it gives CASRSLGHDYGYTF.

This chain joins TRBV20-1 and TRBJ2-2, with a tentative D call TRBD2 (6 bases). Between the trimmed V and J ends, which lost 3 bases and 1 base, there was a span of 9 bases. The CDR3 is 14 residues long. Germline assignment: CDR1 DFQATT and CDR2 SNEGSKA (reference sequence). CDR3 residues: CSASRRVNTGELFF. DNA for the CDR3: TGCAGTGCTAGCAGGAGGGTGAACACCGGGGAGCTGTTTTTT.

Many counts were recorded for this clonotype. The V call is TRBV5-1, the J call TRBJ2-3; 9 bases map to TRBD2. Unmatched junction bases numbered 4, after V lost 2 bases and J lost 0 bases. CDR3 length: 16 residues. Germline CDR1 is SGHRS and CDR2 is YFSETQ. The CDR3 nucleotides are TGCGCCAGCAGCTTCCTGACTAGCGGAAGCACAGATACGCAGTATTTT. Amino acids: CASSFLTSGSTDTQYF.

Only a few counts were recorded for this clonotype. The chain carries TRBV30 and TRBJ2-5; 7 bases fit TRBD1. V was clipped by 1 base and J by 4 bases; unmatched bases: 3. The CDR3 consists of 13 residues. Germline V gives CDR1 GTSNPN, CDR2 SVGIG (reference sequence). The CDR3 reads CAWSGQGGETQYF. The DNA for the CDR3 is TGTGCCTGGAGTGGACAGGGCGGAGAGACCCAGTACTTC.

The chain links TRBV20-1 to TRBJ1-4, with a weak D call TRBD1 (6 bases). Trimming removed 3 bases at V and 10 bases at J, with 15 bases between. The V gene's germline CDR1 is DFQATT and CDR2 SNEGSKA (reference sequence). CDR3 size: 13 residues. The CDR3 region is CSASVQGLGKLFF. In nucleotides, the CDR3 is TGCAGTGCTAGTGTACAGGGTCTAGGAAAACTGTTTTTT.

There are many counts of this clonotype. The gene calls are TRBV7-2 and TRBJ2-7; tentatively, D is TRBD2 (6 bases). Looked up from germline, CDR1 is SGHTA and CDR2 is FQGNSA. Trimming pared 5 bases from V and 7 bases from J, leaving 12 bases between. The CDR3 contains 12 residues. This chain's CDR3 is CASSPRAGEQYF. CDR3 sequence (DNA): TGTGCCAGCAGCCCGAGGGCGGGGGAGCAGTACTTC.

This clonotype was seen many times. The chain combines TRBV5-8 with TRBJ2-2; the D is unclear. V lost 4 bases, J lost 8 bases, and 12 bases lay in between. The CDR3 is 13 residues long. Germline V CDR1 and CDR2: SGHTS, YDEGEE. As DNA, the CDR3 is TGTGCCAGCAGCCCGCTGAGTTCGGGGGAGCTGTTTTTT. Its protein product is CASSPLSSGELFF.

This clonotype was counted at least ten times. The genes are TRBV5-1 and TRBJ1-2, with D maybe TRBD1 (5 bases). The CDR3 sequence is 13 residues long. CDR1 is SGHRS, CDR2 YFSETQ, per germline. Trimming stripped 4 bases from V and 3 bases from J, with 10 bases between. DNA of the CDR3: TGCGCCAGCAGCCTGACCAGGGACTATGGCTACACCTTC. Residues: CASSLTRDYGYTF.

The CDR3 here is CASSGSLRMNTEAFF. DNA of the CDR3: TGTGCCAGTAGTGGATCGTTAAGGATGAACACTGAAGCTTTCTTT. V usage is TRBV19 and J usage is TRBJ1-1; D is ambiguous. CDR1 LNHDA and CDR2 SQIVND come from the germline V gene (reference sequence). V lost 5 bases and J 0 bases, leaving 13 bases between the germline ends. The CDR3 runs to 15 residues. Drawing the rest from reference TRBV19 and TRBJ1-1, the complete variable domain is DGGITQSPKYLFRKEGQNVTLSCEQNLNHDAMYWYRQDPGQGLRLIYYSQIVNDFQKGDIAEGYSVSREKKESFPLTVTSAQKNPTAFYLCASSGSLRMNTEAFFGQGTRLTVV.

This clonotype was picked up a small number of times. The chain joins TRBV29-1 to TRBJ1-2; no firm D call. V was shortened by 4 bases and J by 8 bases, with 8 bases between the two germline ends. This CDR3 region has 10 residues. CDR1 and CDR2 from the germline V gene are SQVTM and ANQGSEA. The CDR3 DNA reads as TGCAGCGTTGGGGTGGAGGGCTACACCTTC. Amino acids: CSVGVEGYTF.

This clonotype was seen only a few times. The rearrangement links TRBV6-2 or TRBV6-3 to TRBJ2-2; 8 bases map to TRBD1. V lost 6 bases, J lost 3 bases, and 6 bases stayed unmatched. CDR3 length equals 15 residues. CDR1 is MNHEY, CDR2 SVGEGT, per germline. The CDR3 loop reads CASRSQTGDTGELFF. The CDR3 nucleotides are TGTGCCAGCAGATCCCAGACAGGGGACACCGGGGAGCTGTTTTTT.

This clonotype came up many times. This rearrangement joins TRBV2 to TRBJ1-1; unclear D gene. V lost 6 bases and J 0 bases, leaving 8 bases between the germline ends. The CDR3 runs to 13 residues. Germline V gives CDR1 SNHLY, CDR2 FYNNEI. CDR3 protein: CASRITMNTEAFF. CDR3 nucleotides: TGTGCCAGCAGAATCACAATGAACACTGAAGCTTTCTTT.

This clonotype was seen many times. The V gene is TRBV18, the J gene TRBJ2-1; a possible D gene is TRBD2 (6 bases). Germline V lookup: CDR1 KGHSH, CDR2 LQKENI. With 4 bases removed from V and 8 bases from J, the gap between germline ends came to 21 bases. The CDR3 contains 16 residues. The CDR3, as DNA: TGTGCCAGCTCACGTTCGGCGGGAATAAGAGAGGATGAGCAGTTCTTC. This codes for CASSRSAGIREDEQFF.